Following are 6 T cell receptor beta chains from one sample sequenced in a study of graft-versus-host responses after intestinal transplantation. The table came from immunoSEQ multiplex PCR; TCRdb's copy has only in-frame clones and leaves some out. The repertoire consists of about 25,000 clones, with more than 80% occurring once and the leading ten covering about 0.49%. Specimen: PBMCs, collected 18 days after transplant. The source of these receptors is a human patient who received an intestinal transplant, so some T cells may come from the graft donor.

J is TRBJ1-1 and V is TRBV7-2; 9 bases are a match to TRBD1. This CDR3 comprises 13 residues. Germline V lookup: CDR1 SGHTA, CDR2 FQGNSA. The junction had 3 bases not matched to a gene; V was cut back by 5 bases and J by 5 bases. The CDR3 region is CASSQGQGTEAFF. Written as DNA, the CDR3 is TGTGCCAGCAGCCAGGGACAGGGAACTGAAGCTTTCTTT. Drawing the rest from reference TRBV7-2 and TRBJ1-1, the complete variable domain is GAGVSQSPSNKVTEKGKDVELRCDPISGHTALYWYRQSLGQGLEFLIYFQGNSAPDKSGLPSDRFSAERTGGSVSTLTIQRTQQEDSAVYLCASSQGQGTEAFFGQGTRLTVV.

This rearrangement joins TRBV5-6 to TRBJ1-5; possibly TRBD1 for D (5 bases). The germline CDR1 and CDR2 sequences are SGHDT and YYEEEE. V lost 7 bases to trimming and J lost 4 bases, with 27 bases between them. This CDR3 region has 18 residues. Here the CDR3 reads CASSFWEVWTPFNQPQHF. The CDR3 region has the DNA TGTGCCAGCTCCTTTTGGGAGGTATGGACACCTTTTAATCAGCCCCAGCATTTT.

This clone appeared a single time. The chain employs TRBV6-5 and TRBJ1-3; no reliable D call. From germline, CDR1 is MNHEY and CDR2 SVGAGI. Trimming stripped 5 bases from V and 1 base from J, with 9 bases between. The CDR3 covers 14 residues. The CDR3 region is CASSEILSGNTIYF. CDR3 DNA sequence: TGTGCCAGCAGTGAAATACTGTCTGGAAACACCATATATTTT.

The chain is built from TRBV19 and TRBJ2-7; the match to TRBD2 covers 8 bases. Losses at the gene ends were 7 bases for V and 2 bases for J; bases not matched to a gene: 7. This CDR3 is built from 14 residues. The germline V gene has CDR1 LNHDA and CDR2 SQIVND (reference sequence). The CDR3 protein is CASTGGGGPYEQYF. DNA for the CDR3: TGTGCCAGTACGGGAGGGGGGGGCCCCTACGAGCAGTACTTC.

This sequence joins TRBV27 and TRBJ2-3; no clear D gene. Germline V gives CDR1 MNHEY, CDR2 SMNVEV (reference sequence). The CDR3 extends over 17 amino acids. The germline V and J ends were trimmed by 4 bases and 3 bases, with 20 bases remaining between them. CDR3: CASSSLNSWKATDTQYF. CDR3 bases: TGTGCCAGCAGTTCGCTAAACTCATGGAAAGCAACAGATACGCAGTATTTT.

V and J are TRBV7-9 and TRBJ1-3; D ambiguous. Trimming pared 3 bases from V and 0 bases from J, leaving 9 bases between. This CDR3 region has 15 residues. The germline gives CDR1 SEHNR, CDR2 FQNEAQ (reference sequence). The CDR3 region has the DNA TGTGCCAGCAGCTTGGTACGGGACTCTGGAAACACCATATATTTT. Translating it yields CASSLVRDSGNTIYF.